This TCR beta chain was recorded in a study of technical replicates of blood from a few donors. Germline loops: CDR1 LNHDA, CDR2 SQIVND (reference sequence). With 7 bases removed from V and 0 bases from J, the gap between germline ends came to 12 bases. This CDR3 spans 14 amino acids. Assay: immunoSEQ multiplex PCR; the TCRdb copy retains only in-frame clones and omits some. The sample has just under 60,000 clones, about 95% seen once. This TCR was sampled from a human donor in good health. Some clones in this sample may be carry-over from other donors' samples. The sequencing sample was made of PBMCs. The chain carries TRBV19 and TRBJ1-2, with D possibly matching TRBD1 (6 bases). The CDR3 coding sequence is TGTGCCAGTACTGACAGGCGAACTAACTATGGCTACACCTTC. This encodes CASTDRRTNYGYTF.